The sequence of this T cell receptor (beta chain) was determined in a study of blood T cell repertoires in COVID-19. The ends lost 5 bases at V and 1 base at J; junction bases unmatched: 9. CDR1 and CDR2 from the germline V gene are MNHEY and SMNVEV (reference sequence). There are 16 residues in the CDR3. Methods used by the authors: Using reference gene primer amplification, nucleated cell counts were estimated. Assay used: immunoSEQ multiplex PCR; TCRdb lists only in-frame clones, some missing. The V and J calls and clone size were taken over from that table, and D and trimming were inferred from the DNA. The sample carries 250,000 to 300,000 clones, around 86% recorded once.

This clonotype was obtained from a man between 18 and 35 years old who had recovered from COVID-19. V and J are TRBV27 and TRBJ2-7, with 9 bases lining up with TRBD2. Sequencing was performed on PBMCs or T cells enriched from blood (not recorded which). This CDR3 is CASSKAWTSVSYEQYF. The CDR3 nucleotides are TGTGCCAGCAGTAAGGCCTGGACTAGCGTTTCCTACGAGCAGTACTTC.